The present T cell receptor (beta chain) was sequenced within a study of cytomegalovirus exposure and HLA in healthy donors. This table comes from immunoSEQ multiplex PCR, and its TCRdb copy is limited to in-frame clones, with some not included. The data show some 220,000 clones, 90% to 95% seen once. Germline CDR1 LNHDA, CDR2 SQIVND (reference sequence). The CDR3 runs 16 residues. The trim removed 2 bases at V and 3 bases at J, leaving 4 bases unmatched. The rearrangement joins TRBV19 to TRBJ2-3, with 11 bases lining up with TRBD2. This TCR came from a woman aged 18-29 years in good health and CMV-seronegative. Sequenced sample: PBMCs. Written as DNA, the CDR3 is TGTGCCAGTAGTATATCGGCTAGCGGGAGGACAGATACGCAGTATTTT. Translation gives CASSISASGRTDTQYF.